These 14 T cell receptor beta chains originate from one sample sequenced in a study of STAT5B mutations in CD4+ large granular lymphocyte leukemia (dated by TCRdb to between 2021 and 2022). Library construction relied on the immunoSEQ multiplex PCR assay. This immuneACCESS table, as held by TCRdb, lists in-frame sequences with V and J called but not all clones. Of the missing ones, under half trace to an unresolved V gene in checked studies; the others have no known cause. In this sample the table shows some 51,000 clones, 80% to 85% of which occur a single time. Of the sample, 0.35% to 0.4% is held by the ten largest clones. The sample consisted of CD4+ T cells from blood buffy coats. Receptors originate from a human donor in good health.

This chain connects TRBV4-2 to TRBJ1-4, with D tentatively TRBD1 (5 bases). The germline gives CDR1 LGHNA, CDR2 YNFKEQ. There are 15 residues in the CDR3. V was cut by 0 bases and J by 3 bases, with 8 bases left in between. The CDR3 nucleotides are TGTGCCAGCAGCCAAGATAGGGGTTCTAATGAAAAACTGTTTTTT. It encodes CASSQDRGSNEKLFF.

This clone showed up just a few times. V is TRBV2 and J is TRBJ1-3; no clear D gene. Trimming shortened V by 4 bases and J by 6 bases, and 10 bases separated the two germline ends. Germline-derived CDR1 and CDR2 are SNHLY and FYNNEI. The CDR3 runs 13 residues. The DNA of the CDR3 is TGTGCCAGCAGTGTGGAGCAGCCAAACACCATATATTTT. This sequence encodes CASSVEQPNTIYF.

The V call is TRBV29-1, the J call TRBJ1-6; no clear D gene. Germline CDR1 and CDR2: SQVTM and ANQGSEA. This CDR3 has 10 amino acids. V was trimmed by 4 bases and J by 6 bases, leaving 1 base between them. The CDR3 region is CSVVNSPLHF. CDR3 in DNA: TGCAGCGTTGTTAATTCACCCCTCCACTTT.

This clone was counted a few times. This chain links TRBV30 with TRBJ2-1, with D unclear. The CDR3 contains 11 residues. Trimming took 0 bases from V and 8 from J, leaving 5 bases between them. Germline CDR1 is GTSNPN and CDR2 is SVGIG (reference sequence). The CDR3 protein is CAWSVLDEQFF. The CDR3 DNA is TGTGCCTGGAGTGTACTTGATGAGCAGTTCTTC. Full variable domain (missing parts from reference TRBV30 and TRBJ2-1): SQTIHQWPATLVQPVGSPLSLECTVEGTSNPNLYWYRQAAGRGLQLLFYSVGIGQISSEVPQNLSASRPQDRQFILSSKKLLLSDSGFYLCAWSVLDEQFFGPGTRLTVL.

The J gene is TRBJ1-5, the V gene TRBV5-4; 9 bases are a match to TRBD1. The CDR3 extends over 15 amino acids. Unmatched junction bases numbered 6, after V lost 3 bases and J lost 5 bases. Germline values: CDR1 SGHNT, CDR2 YYREEE (reference sequence). The CDR3 loop is CASSSRDRAYQPQHF. CDR3 sequence (DNA): TGTGCCAGCAGCTCCCGGGACAGGGCTTATCAGCCCCAGCATTTT.

The CDR3 reads CASSQDLAADTQYF. DNA of the CDR3: TGCGCCAGCAGCCAAGATCTGGCTGCAGATACGCAGTATTTT. V gene TRBV4-1 combines with J gene TRBJ2-3; D gene uncertain. The germline V gene encodes CDR1 MGHRA and CDR2 YSYEKL. This CDR3 comprises 14 residues. Trimming cost V 0 bases and J 4 bases, with 8 bases left between them.

This CDR3 is CASSQRTGGEAFF. The CDR3 DNA reads as TGCGCCAGCAGCCAACGGACAGGGGGTGAAGCTTTCTTT. The chain uses TRBV4-1 and TRBJ1-1; 10 bases map to TRBD1. Germline CDR1 and CDR2: MGHRA and YSYEKL. The V and J ends lost 2 bases and 7 bases, in that order; junction bases with no gene match: 1. This CDR3 is 13 amino acids long.

This clone was recorded a few times. This chain links TRBV5-1 with TRBJ1-2; 8 bases match TRBD1. Unmatched junction bases numbered 10, after V lost 4 bases and J lost 5 bases. Germline V lookup: CDR1 SGHRS, CDR2 YFSETQ. This CDR3 has 15 residues. CDR3 region: CASSLNRGFAYGYTF. The CDR3 DNA is TGCGCCAGCAGCCTGAACAGGGGGTTCGCGTATGGCTACACCTTC.

The chain combines TRBV5-1 with TRBJ2-7, with 16 bases that match TRBD2. Looked up from germline, CDR1 is SGHRS and CDR2 is YFSETQ. This CDR3 region has 17 residues. V was clipped by 4 bases and J by 4 bases; unmatched bases: 8. CDR3 in DNA: TGCGCCAGCAGCATAGGGACTAGCGGGAGGGCCCAATACGAGCAGTACTTC. Its translation: CASSIGTSGRAQYEQYF. The variable domain in full, completed from reference TRBV5-1 and TRBJ2-7, reads KAGVTQTPRYLIKTRGQQVTLSCSPISGHRSVSWYQQTPGQGLQFLFEYFSETQRNKGNFPGRFSGRQFSNSRSEMNVSTLELGDSALYLCASSIGTSGRAQYEQYFGPGTRLTVT.

The CDR3 sequence is CASSRRGINEKLFF. In DNA form, the CDR3 reads TGCGCCAGCAGCCGGAGGGGGATAAATGAAAAACTGTTTTTT. V is TRBV4-1 and J is TRBJ1-4; maybe TRBD1 (6 bases). Trimming left V 4 bases short and J 5 bases short, with 11 bases between. CDR3 size: 14 residues. Germline assignment: CDR1 MGHRA and CDR2 YSYEKL.

V gene TRBV29-1 combines with J gene TRBJ1-3; possibly TRBD1 for D (5 bases). Germline CDR1 and CDR2: SQVTM and ANQGSEA. The CDR3 contains 14 residues. Trimming took off 0 bases at V and 2 bases at J, with 8 bases between the two ends. The CDR3 here is CSVEDQGAGNTIYF. The CDR3 DNA follows: TGCAGCGTTGAAGATCAGGGAGCTGGAAACACCATATATTTT.

The V call is TRBV5-4, the J call TRBJ1-4; D call uncertain. CDR3 length equals 14 residues. The germline gives CDR1 SGHNT, CDR2 YYREEE (reference sequence). Trimming left V 0 bases short and J 6 bases short, with 9 bases between. The chain's CDR3 is CASSLGQRDEKLFF. CDR3 in DNA: TGTGCCAGCAGCTTGGGGCAGCGGGATGAAAAACTGTTTTTT. Looking up the rest from reference TRBV5-4 and TRBJ1-4 gives the full variable domain: ETGVTQSPTHLIKTRGQQVTLRCSSQSGHNTVSWYQQALGQGPQFIFQYYREEENGRGNFPPRFSGLQFPNYSSELNVNALELDDSALYLCASSLGQRDEKLFFGSGTQLSVL.

The V gene is TRBV5-1, the J gene TRBJ2-7; 8 bases are a match to TRBD1. With 4 bases clipped from V and 6 bases from J, the junction kept 6 bases outside the gene matches. The CDR3 has 13 amino acids. Looked up from germline, CDR1 is SGHRS and CDR2 is YFSETQ. Here the CDR3 reads CASSADRGGEQYF. The CDR3 coding sequence is TGCGCCAGCAGCGCAGACAGGGGCGGCGAGCAGTACTTC.

This chain joins TRBV12-2 and TRBJ2-1; the table's D gene call, TRBD2, was not cross checked with the DNA. TRBV12-2 is an annotated pseudogene. There are 16 residues in the CDR3. The CDR3 DNA is TGTGCAAGTCGCACTGGACTAGCGGGGTCCTACAATGAGCAGTTCTTC. It is translated as CASRTGLAGSYNEQFF.